The rows below give T cell receptor beta chains drawn from one sample of a study of control samples from healthy donors and cancer patients. TCRdb keeps only in-frame clones here, not all; method: immunoSEQ multiplex PCR. This sample has approximately 150,000 clones, with 96% found just once. The sequencing sample was made of blood. Source of these receptors: a woman under 40 in good health. CDR3s include the opening cysteine and the closing phenylalanine or tryptophan. Each record gives: J gene, clone size, V gene, D gene, CDR3 DNA, CDR3 protein. A D gene is named only where the DNA matches it firmly. For some rows the clone size is stated as once, few or many, or as a class when expanded; others skip it.

>TRBJ1-6|-|TRBV11-2|-
TGTGCCAGCAGGGGATGGGGGGGCCGATTAGGAAATTCACCCCTCCACTTT
CASRGWGGRLGNSPLHF
>TRBJ2-3|few|TRBV7-3|-
TGTGCCAGCAGCCCCAACCCTTCGGCCAGCACAGATACGCAGTATTTT
CASSPNPSASTDTQYF
>TRBJ1-2|few|TRBV28|-
TGTGCCAGCTATGTTACAGGCGGAGGTGGCTACACCTTC
CASYVTGGGGYTF
>TRBJ1-5|-|TRBV7-2|TRBD1
TGTGCCAGCAGCCCGGGACAGTACAATCAGCCCCAGCATTTT
CASSPGQYNQPQHF
>TRBJ1-2|-|TRBV4-1|TRBD1
TGCGCCAGCAGCCTCCCGACAGGGCGCTTGGATGGCTACACCTTC
CASSLPTGRLDGYTF
>TRBJ1-3|-|TRBV30|-
TGTGCCTGGACGCCAGGATCTGGAAACACCATATATTTT
CAWTPGSGNTIYF
>TRBJ2-2|-|TRBV5-8|-
TGTGCCAGCAGCTTGGGTAACAGACACACCGGGGAGCTGTTTTTT
CASSLGNRHTGELFF
>TRBJ2-2|-|TRBV3-1/TRBV3-2|-
TGTGCCAGCAGCCATGAGGGCAGTCGGGCCACCGGGGAGCTGTTTTTT
CASSHEGSRATGELFF
>TRBJ1-5|-|TRBV6-5|-
TGTGCCAGCAGCCAGAGACACGGCAATCAGCCCCAGCATTTT
CASSQRHGNQPQHF
>TRBJ2-2|-|TRBV27|-
TGTGCCAGCAGTATAGCAGAAAACACCGGGGAGCTGTTTTTT
CASSIAENTGELFF
>TRBJ2-2|-|TRBV11-2|-
TGTGCCAGCAGTCGAATTCTCGGGACCACCGGGGAGCTGTTTTTT
CASSRILGTTGELFF
>TRBJ2-2|-|TRBV3-1/TRBV3-2|-
TGTGCCAGCCAAAAGGGAACCGGGGAGCTGTTTTTT
CASQKGTGELFF
>TRBJ1-6|-|TRBV28|TRBD1
TGTGCCAGCATTCAACCTCGACAGGGACATAATTCACCCCTCCACTTT
CASIQPRQGHNSPLHF
>TRBJ2-1|-|TRBV10-1|-
TGCGCCAGCAGTGACTCTTTTACGGGCTACAATGAGCAGTTCTTC
CASSDSFTGYNEQFF
>TRBJ2-3|-|TRBV4-1|-
TGCGCCAGCAGCCAGAGGGGGGCTAGCACAGATACGCAGTATTTT
CASSQRGASTDTQYF
>TRBJ2-7|-|TRBV21-1|-
TGTGCCAGCAGCAATAGTCGGTCCTACGAGCAGTACTTC
CASSNSRSYEQYF
>TRBJ2-3|-|TRBV11-3|-
TGTGCCAGCAGCTTAGGGCGGGCGACCACAGATACGCAGTATTTT
CASSLGRATTDTQYF
>TRBJ2-7|-|TRBV3-1/TRBV3-2|-
TGTGCCAGCAGCTCCCGGGTCTACGAGCAGTACTTC
CASSSRVYEQYF
>TRBJ1-3|once|TRBV6-6|-
TGTGCCAGCAGTTACTCCTCCCAGGGGTCTGGAAACACCATATATTTT
CASSYSSQGSGNTIYF
>TRBJ1-1|-|TRBV30|-
TGTGCCTGGGCGGCGGGGTTGAACACTGAAGCTTTCTTT
CAWAAGLNTEAFF
>TRBJ1-4|-|TRBV24-1|-
TGTGCCACCAGTGCAGGACATACTAATGAAAAACTGTTTTTT
CATSAGHTNEKLFF
>TRBJ2-7|-|TRBV30|TRBD1
TGTGCCTGGATAATCCGGGACAGGGGAGTCTACGAGCAGTACTTC
CAWIIRDRGVYEQYF
>TRBJ2-3|-|TRBV6-1|-
TGTGCCAGCAGTGAATCGCTCGTCTCCACATGGGATACGCAGTATTTT
CASSESLVSTWDTQYF
>TRBJ1-5|-|TRBV5-4|-
TGTGCCAGCAGCTTGAGGGGGGAAGGGCAGCCCCAGCATTTT
CASSLRGEGQPQHF
>TRBJ2-7|-|TRBV6-5|-
TGTGCCAGCAGCGCTGGACCCACGCCCTACGAGCAGTACTTC
CASSAGPTPYEQYF
>TRBJ2-1|-|TRBV7-8|-
TGTGCCAGCAGCTCTTGGGCAGCGACGGATGAGCAGTTCTTC
CASSSWAATDEQFF
>TRBJ2-7|-|TRBV4-1|-
TGCGCCAGCAGCCAAGATCATGGGAGACTACCTGTTTACGAGCAGTACTTC
CASSQDHGRLPVYEQYF
>TRBJ1-2|-|TRBV19|TRBD1
TGTGCCAGTAGTCGAGGGGCAGGGGGTTTCAGCTATGGCTACACCTTC
CASSRGAGGFSYGYTF
>TRBJ1-2|-|TRBV28|-
TGTGCCAGCAGTCGGCCCCCGACAAGCTATGGCTACACCTTC
CASSRPPTSYGYTF
>TRBJ2-1|once|TRBV5-1|TRBD2
TGCGCCAGCAGCTTACGGACTAGCGTTAGCTCCTACAATGAGCAGTTCTTC
CASSLRTSVSSYNEQFF
>TRBJ2-5|-|TRBV9|-
TGTGCCAGCAGCCCAGTGGGGATCTTCCAAGAGACCCAGTACTTC
CASSPVGIFQETQYF
>TRBJ1-5|-|TRBV6-1|-
TGTGCCAGCAGTGAAGCAGTGAAGCCCCAGCATTTT
CASSEAVKPQHF
>TRBJ1-1|-|TRBV9|-
TGTGCCAGCAGCGTGGGCCGGATGAACACTGAAGCTTTCTTT
CASSVGRMNTEAFF
>TRBJ2-7|-|TRBV19|TRBD2
TGTGCCAGTAGTTCCCTTACGGGAGCGGGAGTACACGAGCAGTACTTC
CASSSLTGAGVHEQYF
>TRBJ2-7|-|TRBV5-1|TRBD2
TGCGCCAGCAGCTTGGGGCCGGGACTAATTAACGAGCAGTACTTC
CASSLGPGLINEQYF
>TRBJ1-2|-|TRBV19|-
TGTGCCAGTAGCCTGCTTGGCGGCCGCGACGCTAACTATGGCTACACCTTC
CASSLLGGRDANYGYTF
>TRBJ1-2|-|TRBV14|-
TGTGCCAGCAGCCAAAGAGGCCCTAACTATGGCTACACCTTC
CASSQRGPNYGYTF
>TRBJ2-2|-|TRBV5-1|-
TGCGCCAGCAGCTTCTTCGAACAGGAAAACACCGGGGAGCTGTTTTTT
CASSFFEQENTGELFF
>TRBJ2-6|-|TRBV29-1|-
TGCAGCGCTCGTCCTAGTAGCTCTGGGGCCAACGTCCTGACTTTC
CSARPSSSGANVLTF
>TRBJ2-1|-|TRBV6-1|-
TGTGCCAGCAGTGACCTGACAGGACCCTCCTACAATGAGCAGTTCTTC
CASSDLTGPSYNEQFF
>TRBJ1-1|-|TRBV15|TRBD1
TGTGCCACCAGAAGCGACAGGGAAAGGACTGAAGCTTTCTTT
CATRSDRERTEAFF
>TRBJ2-3|-|TRBV27|-
TGTGCCAGCAGGGGTTACACAGATACGCAGTATTTT
CASRGYTDTQYF
>TRBJ2-7|-|TRBV19|-
TGTGCCAGTAGTATTGCCTCCGCCGGCGACGAGCAGTACTTC
CASSIASAGDEQYF
>TRBJ2-1|-|TRBV14|-
TGTGCCAGCAGCCAATGGATCGGGAGCTCCTACAATGAGCAGTTCTTC
CASSQWIGSSYNEQFF
>TRBJ2-7|-|TRBV12-3/TRBV12-4|-
TGTGCCAGCAGATCCTCCTACGAGCAGTACTTC
CASRSSYEQYF
>TRBJ2-5|-|TRBV10-3|-
TGTGCCATCATTCTCGAGACCCAGTACTTC
CAIILETQYF
>TRBJ2-1|few|TRBV25-1|TRBD2
TGTGCCAGCAGTGAACTAGCGGCCTCTTACAATGAGCAGTTCTTC
CASSELAASYNEQFF
>TRBJ2-7|-|TRBV28|-
TGTGCCAGCAGTCCGACAAGCTCCTACGAGCAGTACTTC
CASSPTSSYEQYF
>TRBJ2-1|-|TRBV9|TRBD2
TGTGCCAGCAGCGTAGCAGGGCTAGCGGGAGCCCCAGGGGCTTACAATGAGCAGTTCTTC
CASSVAGLAGAPGAYNEQFF
>TRBJ1-5|-|TRBV18|-
TGTGCCAGCTCACAGGACAACTATAGCAATCAGCCCCAGCATTTT
CASSQDNYSNQPQHF
>TRBJ1-1|-|TRBV28|-
TGTGCCAGCAGTTTAAGGGCCGCACAGACAGCTTTCTTT
CASSLRAAQTAFF
>TRBJ1-1|-|TRBV18|-
TGTGCCAGCTCATCACCGACAGAGAACACTGAAGCTTTCTTT
CASSSPTENTEAFF
>TRBJ1-4|-|TRBV19|-
TGTGCCAGTAGTGCCCGCTCGCTTCCCGAAAAACTGTTTTTT
CASSARSLPEKLFF